These T cell receptor beta chains were read from a single sample in a study of T cell responses to AZD1222 COVID-19 vaccine. The protocol was immunoSEQ multiplex PCR, while the TCRdb copy is restricted to in-frame clones and leaves out a portion. The repertoire consists of approximately 120,000 clones, with 75% to 90% occurring once and the leading ten covering around 4.4%. The sequencing here drew on peripheral blood, taken 28 days after the second AZD1222 dose. These receptors were collected from an adult who received the AZD1222 COVID-19 vaccine. The CDR3 runs from the conserved cysteine through the conserved F or W. A D gene is named only where the DNA matches it firmly. The size entry is marked missing in some rows and otherwise reads once, few, many or a size class.

j_call clone_size cdr3_length d_call v_call cdr3_aa cdr3_nt
TRBJ2-2 NA 15 TRBD1 TRBV9 CASSARTGGPGELFF TGTGCCAGCAGCGCCCGGACAGGTGGCCCCGGGGAGCTGTTTTTT
TRBJ1-3 few 13 NA TRBV6-5 CASSLSGGNTIYF TGTGCCAGCAGTCTCTCCGGAGGAAACACCATATATTTT
TRBJ2-7 NA 12 NA TRBV12-3/TRBV12-4 CASSLRVGEQYF TGTGCCAGCAGTTTAAGGGTCGGCGAGCAGTACTTC
TRBJ1-1 NA 15 NA TRBV10-3 CAISESYGGVTEAFF TGTGCCATCAGTGAGTCGTACGGGGGGGTAACTGAAGCTTTCTTT
TRBJ2-1 NA 12 NA TRBV28 CASSLGSAEQFF TGTGCCAGCAGTTTGGGTTCCGCTGAGCAGTTCTTC
TRBJ2-5 NA 17 TRBD1 TRBV7-2 CASSSRGQLQYQETQYF TGTGCCAGCAGCTCAAGGGGACAGCTACAGTACCAAGAGACCCAGTACTTC
TRBJ1-2 NA 12 NA TRBV2 CASSELGGGYTF TGTGCCAGCAGTGAACTCGGGGGTGGCTACACCTTC
TRBJ2-3 NA 17 NA TRBV19 CASSPWGRGDDTDTQYF TGTGCCAGTAGTCCCTGGGGTCGCGGGGATGACACAGATACGCAGTATTTT
TRBJ1-6 NA 14 TRBD1 TRBV9 CASSVGQGVSPLHF TGTGCCAGCAGCGTAGGGCAGGGGGTATCACCCCTCCACTTT
TRBJ1-6 NA 13 NA TRBV30 CAWEGPANSPLHF TGTGCCTGGGAGGGACCGGCGAATTCACCCCTCCACTTT
TRBJ1-1 NA 15 NA TRBV24-1 CATSDHTGSNTEAFF TGTGCCACCAGTGATCATACGGGCTCAAACACTGAAGCTTTCTTT
TRBJ1-2 many 14 TRBD1 TRBV5-4 CASSSGGQGFGYTF TGTGCCAGCAGCTCCGGGGGACAGGGGTTTGGCTACACCTTC
TRBJ2-2 NA 16 TRBD1 TRBV5-6 CASSSGLGQGTGELFF TGTGCCAGCAGCTCAGGTCTGGGACAGGGGACCGGGGAGCTGTTTTTT
TRBJ2-1 once 13 TRBD1 TRBV7-7 CASSQQGASEQFF TGTGCCAGCAGCCAACAGGGGGCGAGTGAGCAGTTCTTC
TRBJ2-3 NA 15 TRBD2 TRBV6-2/TRBV6-3 CASSRLATNSDTQYF TGTGCCAGCAGTCGACTAGCGACGAACTCAGATACGCAGTATTTT
TRBJ2-6 NA 12 NA TRBV28 CASSFQGNVLTF TGTGCCAGCAGTTTTCAGGGGAACGTCCTGACTTTC
TRBJ2-2 NA 14 NA TRBV7-2 CANNAGVPAGELFF TGTGCCAATAACGCAGGGGTCCCAGCCGGGGAGCTGTTTTTT
TRBJ1-2 few 12 NA TRBV25-1 CASSDGPYGYTF TGTGCCAGCAGTGACGGGCCTTATGGCTACACCTTC
TRBJ2-7 NA 17 NA TRBV5-1 CASTTGVTEHDSYEQYF TGCGCCAGCACCACGGGGGTGACAGAACATGACTCCTACGAGCAGTACTTC
TRBJ1-2 few 15 TRBD1 TRBV9 CASSLGQGAHYGYTF TGTGCCAGCAGCCTTGGACAGGGGGCTCACTATGGCTACACCTTC
TRBJ1-5 NA 12 NA TRBV28 CASSNGGQPQHF TGTGCCAGCAGCAATGGGGGTCAGCCCCAGCATTTT
TRBJ2-2 once 15 NA TRBV9 CASSVVDGDGGELFF TGTGCCAGCAGCGTAGTAGATGGGGATGGCGGGGAGCTGTTTTTT
TRBJ2-1 NA 16 TRBD2 TRBV28 CASSTLVRRGVNEQFF TGTGCCAGCAGTACCCTTGTCCGGCGGGGGGTTAATGAGCAGTTCTTC
TRBJ2-1 NA 15 TRBD1 TRBV2 CASSERDSPYNEQFF TGTGCCAGCAGTGAAAGGGACAGTCCCTACAATGAGCAGTTCTTC
TRBJ1-6 NA 15 TRBD1 TRBV6-5 CASREPGQDNSPLHF TGTGCCAGCAGAGAGCCGGGACAGGATAATTCACCCCTCCACTTT
TRBJ1-2 few 14 NA TRBV2 CASSEAEGGYGYTF TGTGCCAGCAGTGAAGCGGAGGGGGGCTATGGCTACACCTTC
TRBJ1-6 NA 19 TRBD1 TRBV4-3 CASSQDWTGGLSYNSPLHF TGCGCCAGCAGCCAAGACTGGACAGGGGGATTGTCCTATAATTCACCCCTCCACTTT
TRBJ2-7 NA 11 NA TRBV20-1 CSANRDYEQYF TGCAGTGCTAACAGGGATTACGAGCAGTACTTC
TRBJ1-5 NA 13 NA TRBV30 CAWSRGRDQPQHF TGTGCCTGGAGTAGGGGGAGAGATCAGCCCCAGCATTTT
TRBJ2-1 NA 16 NA TRBV6-2/TRBV6-3 CASSYSKGQPNNEQFF TGTGCCAGCAGTTACTCGAAGGGGCAACCGAACAATGAGCAGTTCTTC
TRBJ1-4 NA 14 NA TRBV15 CATSRWGVNEKLFF TGTGCCACCAGCAGATGGGGGGTTAACGAAAAACTGTTTTTT
TRBJ2-7 NA 14 TRBD1 TRBV6-5 CASSWGQGPYEQYF TGTGCCAGCAGTTGGGGACAGGGCCCCTACGAGCAGTACTTC
TRBJ1-3 NA 15 NA TRBV27 CASSLYRDPRNTIYF TGTGCCAGCAGTTTATACCGGGACCCCAGAAACACCATATATTTT
TRBJ2-5 NA 14 NA TRBV3-1/TRBV3-2 CASSQEAGKETQYF TGTGCCAGCAGCCAAGAGGCGGGGAAAGAGACCCAGTACTTC
TRBJ1-3 NA 16 TRBD1 TRBV6-2/TRBV6-3 CASSYRQGLWMDTIYF TGTGCCAGCAGTTACCGACAGGGCCTATGGATGGACACCATATATTTT
TRBJ2-2 few 13 NA TRBV9 CASSVGPTGELFF TGTGCCAGCAGCGTAGGGCCCACCGGGGAGCTGTTTTTT
TRBJ2-4 NA 14 NA TRBV19 CASSIGRAKNIQYF TGTGCCAGTAGTATAGGGCGAGCCAAAAACATTCAGTACTTC
TRBJ1-1 NA 15 NA TRBV3-1/TRBV3-2 CASSPDRLRNTEAFF TGTGCCAGCAGCCCAGACCGTCTTCGGAACACTGAAGCTTTCTTT
TRBJ1-3 NA 15 NA TRBV5-1 CASSLGGSSGNTIYF TGCGCCAGCAGCTTGGGGGGGTCCTCTGGAAACACCATATATTTT
TRBJ2-2 NA 16 TRBD2 TRBV12-5 CARGLGAGGTHGELFF TGTGCTCGTGGTTTGGGGGCGGGGGGGACCCACGGGGAGCTGTTTTTT
TRBJ1-4 NA 13 NA TRBV5-1 CASSSEINEKLFF TGCGCCAGCAGCTCCGAGATTAATGAAAAACTGTTTTTT
TRBJ1-6 NA 14 NA TRBV3-1/TRBV3-2 CASSLSPMDSPLHF TGTGCCAGCAGCTTGTCCCCGATGGATTCACCCCTCCACTTT